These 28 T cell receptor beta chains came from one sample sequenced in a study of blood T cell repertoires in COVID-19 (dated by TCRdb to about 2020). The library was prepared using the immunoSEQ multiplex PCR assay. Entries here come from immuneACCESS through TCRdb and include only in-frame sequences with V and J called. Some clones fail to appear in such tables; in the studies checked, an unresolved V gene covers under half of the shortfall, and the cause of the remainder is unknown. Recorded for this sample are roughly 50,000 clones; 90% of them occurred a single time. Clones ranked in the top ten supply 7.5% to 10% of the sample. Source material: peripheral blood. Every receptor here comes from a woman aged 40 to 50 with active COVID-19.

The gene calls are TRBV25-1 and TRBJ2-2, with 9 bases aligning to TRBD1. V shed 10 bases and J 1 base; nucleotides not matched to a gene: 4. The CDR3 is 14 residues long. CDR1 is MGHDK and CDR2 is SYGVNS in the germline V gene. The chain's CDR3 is CATEGQGNTGELFF. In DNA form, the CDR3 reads TGTGCCACCGAGGGACAGGGGAACACCGGGGAGCTGTTTTTT.

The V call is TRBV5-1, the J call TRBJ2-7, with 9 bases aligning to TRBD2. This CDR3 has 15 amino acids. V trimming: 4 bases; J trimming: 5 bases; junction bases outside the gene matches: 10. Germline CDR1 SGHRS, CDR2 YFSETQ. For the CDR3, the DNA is TGCGCCAGCAGCCTCGGGACTAGCATTACCAACGAGCAGTACTTC. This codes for CASSLGTSITNEQYF.

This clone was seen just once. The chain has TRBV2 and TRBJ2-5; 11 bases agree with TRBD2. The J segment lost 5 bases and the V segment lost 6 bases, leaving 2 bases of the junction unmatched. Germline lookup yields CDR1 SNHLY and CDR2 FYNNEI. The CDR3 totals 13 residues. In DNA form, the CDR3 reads TGTGCCAGCAGGCCTAGCGGGGGGGAGACCCAGTACTTC. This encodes CASRPSGGETQYF.

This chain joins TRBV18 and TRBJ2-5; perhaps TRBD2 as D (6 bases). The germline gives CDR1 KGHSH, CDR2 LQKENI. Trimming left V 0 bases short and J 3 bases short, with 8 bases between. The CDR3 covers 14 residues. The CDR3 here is CASSPPRTKETQYF. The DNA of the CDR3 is TGTGCCAGCTCACCACCTAGGACTAAAGAGACCCAGTACTTC.

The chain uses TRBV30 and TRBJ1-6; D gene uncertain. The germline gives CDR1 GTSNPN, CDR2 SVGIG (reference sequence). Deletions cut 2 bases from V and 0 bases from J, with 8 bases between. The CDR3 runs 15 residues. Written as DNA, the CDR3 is TGTGCCTGGAGTCGCGGGAGCTCCTATAATTCACCCCTCCACTTT. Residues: CAWSRGSSYNSPLHF.

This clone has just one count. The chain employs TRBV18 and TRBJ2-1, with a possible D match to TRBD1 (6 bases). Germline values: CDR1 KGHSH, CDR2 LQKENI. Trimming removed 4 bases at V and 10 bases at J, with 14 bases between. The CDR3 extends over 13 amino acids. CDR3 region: CASSQDRLREQFF. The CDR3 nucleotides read TGTGCCAGCTCACAAGACAGGCTCAGAGAGCAGTTCTTC.

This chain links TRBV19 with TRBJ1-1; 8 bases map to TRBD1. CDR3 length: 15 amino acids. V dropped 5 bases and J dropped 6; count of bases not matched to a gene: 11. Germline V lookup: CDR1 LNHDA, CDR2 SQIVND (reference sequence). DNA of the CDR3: TGTGCCAGTAGTCCGCCTTTGGACAGGGTATCTGAAGCTTTCTTT. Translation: CASSPPLDRVSEAFF.

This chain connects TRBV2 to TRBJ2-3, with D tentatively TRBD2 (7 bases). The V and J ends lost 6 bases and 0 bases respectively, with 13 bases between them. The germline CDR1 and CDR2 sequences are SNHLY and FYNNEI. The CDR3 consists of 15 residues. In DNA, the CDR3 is TGTGCCAGCAGGGGGGGGGCCTTTAGCACAGATACGCAGTATTTT. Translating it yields CASRGGAFSTDTQYF. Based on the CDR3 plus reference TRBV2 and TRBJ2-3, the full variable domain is EPEVTQTPSHQVTQMGQEVILRCVPISNHLYFYWYRQILGQKVEFLVSFYNNEISEKSEIFDDQFSVERPDGSNFTLKIRSTKLEDSAMYFCASRGGAFSTDTQYFGPGTRLTVL.

The CDR3, as DNA: TGTGCCAGCAGCGGACAGGGGTTCACTGAAGCTTTCTTT. Its protein is CASSGQGFTEAFF. The chain combines TRBV7-2 with TRBJ1-1; 9 nucleotides match TRBD1. Germline CDR1 is SGHTA and CDR2 is FQGNSA. J lost 4 bases, V lost 5 bases, and 2 bases had no gene match. CDR3 size: 13 residues. The full variable domain, its missing parts supplied by reference TRBV7-2 and TRBJ1-1, is GAGVSQSPSNKVTEKGKDVELRCDPISGHTALYWYRQSLGQGLEFLIYFQGNSAPDKSGLPSDRFSAERTGGSVSTLTIQRTQQEDSAVYLCASSGQGFTEAFFGQGTRLTVV.

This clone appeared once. DNA of the CDR3: TGTGCCACCAGCAGAGATGATACAGGGGAAGCTGAGCAGTTCTTC. Protein: CATSRDDTGEAEQFF. The chain links TRBV15 to TRBJ2-1; 7 positions agree with TRBD1. The V gene end was trimmed by 0 bases and the J gene end by 9 bases; junction bases not matched to a gene: 8. CDR1 is LNHNV and CDR2 is YYDKDF in the germline V gene (reference sequence). CDR3 size: 15 residues.

Here the CDR3 DNA reads TGTGCCAGCAGTGGACAGCCATATGGCTACACCTTC. Translated, it gives CASSGQPYGYTF. This chain uses TRBV25-1 with TRBJ1-2, with a tentative D call TRBD1 (5 bases). This CDR3 is 12 amino acids long. Germline CDR1 is MGHDK and CDR2 is SYGVNS. V lost 4 bases and J lost 5, with 8 bases in between.

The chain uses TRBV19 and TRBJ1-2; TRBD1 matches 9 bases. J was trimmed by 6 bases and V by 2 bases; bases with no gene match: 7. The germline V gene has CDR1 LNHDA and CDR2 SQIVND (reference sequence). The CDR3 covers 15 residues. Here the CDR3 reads CASSIRQGEGDGYTF. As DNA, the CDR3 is TGTGCCAGTAGTATACGACAGGGGGAAGGAGATGGCTACACCTTC.

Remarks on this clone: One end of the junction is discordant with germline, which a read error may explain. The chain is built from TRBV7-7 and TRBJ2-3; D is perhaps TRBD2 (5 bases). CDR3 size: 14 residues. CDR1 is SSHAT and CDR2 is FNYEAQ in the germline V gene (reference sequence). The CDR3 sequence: CASSRTHHTDTQYF. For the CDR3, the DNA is TGTGCTAGCAGCCGGACTCACCACACAGATACGCAGTATTTT.

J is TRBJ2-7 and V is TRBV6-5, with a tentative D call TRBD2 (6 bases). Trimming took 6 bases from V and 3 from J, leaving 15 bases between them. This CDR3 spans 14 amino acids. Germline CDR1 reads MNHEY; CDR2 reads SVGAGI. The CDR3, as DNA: TGTGCCAGCAGGCCCCTAGGACTAAACTACGAGCAGTACTTC. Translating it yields CASRPLGLNYEQYF.

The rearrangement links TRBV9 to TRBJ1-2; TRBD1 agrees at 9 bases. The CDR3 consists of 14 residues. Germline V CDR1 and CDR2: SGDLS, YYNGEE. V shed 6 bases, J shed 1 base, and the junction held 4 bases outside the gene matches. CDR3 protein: CASNPTGGNYGYTF. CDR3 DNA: TGTGCCAGCAACCCGACAGGGGGTAACTATGGCTACACCTTC.

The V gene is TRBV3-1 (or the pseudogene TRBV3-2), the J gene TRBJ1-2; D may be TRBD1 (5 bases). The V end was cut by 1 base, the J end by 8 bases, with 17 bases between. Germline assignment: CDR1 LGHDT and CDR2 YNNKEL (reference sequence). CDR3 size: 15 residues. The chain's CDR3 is CASSQGFWDPGGYTF. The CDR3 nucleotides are TGTGCCAGCAGCCAAGGGTTTTGGGATCCAGGGGGCTACACCTTC.

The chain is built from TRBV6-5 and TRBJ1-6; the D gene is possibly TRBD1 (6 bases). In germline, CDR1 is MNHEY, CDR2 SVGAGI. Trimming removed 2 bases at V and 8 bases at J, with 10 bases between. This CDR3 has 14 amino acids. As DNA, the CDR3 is TGTGCCAGCAGTTACGGGGGGGCTGATTCACCCCTCCACTTT. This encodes CASSYGGADSPLHF.

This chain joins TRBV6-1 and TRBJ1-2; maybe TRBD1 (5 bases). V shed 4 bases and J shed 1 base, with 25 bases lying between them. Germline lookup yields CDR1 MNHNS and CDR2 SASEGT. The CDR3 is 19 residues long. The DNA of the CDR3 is TGTGCCAGCAGTGCCAGGGTGGGTCGGGGGTACGGTAATAACTATGGCTACACCTTC. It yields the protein CASSARVGRGYGNNYGYTF.

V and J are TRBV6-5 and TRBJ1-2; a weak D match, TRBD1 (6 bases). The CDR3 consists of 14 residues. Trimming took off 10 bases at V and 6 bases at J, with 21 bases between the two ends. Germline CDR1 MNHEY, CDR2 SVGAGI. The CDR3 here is CATHLDRHAHGYTF. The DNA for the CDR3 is TGTGCCACCCACCTGGACAGACACGCTCATGGCTACACCTTC.

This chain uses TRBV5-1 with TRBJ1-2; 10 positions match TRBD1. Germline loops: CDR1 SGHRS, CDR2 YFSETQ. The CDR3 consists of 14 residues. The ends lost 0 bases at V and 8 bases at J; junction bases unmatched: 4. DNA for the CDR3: TGCGCCAGCAGCTTGGATGGACAGGGGGGCGGCTACACCTTC. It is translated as CASSLDGQGGGYTF.

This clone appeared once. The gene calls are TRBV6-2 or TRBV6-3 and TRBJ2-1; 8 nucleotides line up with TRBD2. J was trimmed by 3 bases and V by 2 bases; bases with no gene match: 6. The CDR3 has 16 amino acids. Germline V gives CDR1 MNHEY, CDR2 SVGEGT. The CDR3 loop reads CASSYLSGGLYNEQFF. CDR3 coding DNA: TGTGCCAGCAGTTACCTGAGCGGGGGCCTCTACAATGAGCAGTTCTTC.

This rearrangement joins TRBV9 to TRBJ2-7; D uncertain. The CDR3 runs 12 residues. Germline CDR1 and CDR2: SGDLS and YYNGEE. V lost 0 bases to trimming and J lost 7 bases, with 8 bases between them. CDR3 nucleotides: TGTGCCAGCAGCGTAGGTCTGAGTGAGCAGTACTTC. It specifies CASSVGLSEQYF. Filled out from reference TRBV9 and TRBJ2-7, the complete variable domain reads DSGVTQTPKHLITATGQRVTLRCSPRSGDLSVYWYQQSLDQGLQFLIQYYNGEERAKGNILERFSAQQFPDLHSELNLSSLELGDSALYFCASSVGLSEQYFGPGTRLTVT.

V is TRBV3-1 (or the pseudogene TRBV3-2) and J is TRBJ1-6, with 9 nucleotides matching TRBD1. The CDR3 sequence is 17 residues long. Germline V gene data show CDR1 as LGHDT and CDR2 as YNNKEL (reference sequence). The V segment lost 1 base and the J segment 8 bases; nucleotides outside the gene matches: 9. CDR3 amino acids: CASSQVPRDRAYSPLHF. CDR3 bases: TGTGCCAGCAGCCAAGTCCCCCGGGACAGGGCTTATTCACCCCTCCACTTT.

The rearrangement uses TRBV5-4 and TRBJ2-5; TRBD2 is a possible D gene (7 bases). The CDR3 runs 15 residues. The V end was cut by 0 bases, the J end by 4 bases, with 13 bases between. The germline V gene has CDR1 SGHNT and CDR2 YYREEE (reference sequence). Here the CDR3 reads CASSLEGGQAETQYF. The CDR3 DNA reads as TGTGCCAGCAGCTTGGAGGGGGGGCAGGCAGAGACCCAGTACTTC.

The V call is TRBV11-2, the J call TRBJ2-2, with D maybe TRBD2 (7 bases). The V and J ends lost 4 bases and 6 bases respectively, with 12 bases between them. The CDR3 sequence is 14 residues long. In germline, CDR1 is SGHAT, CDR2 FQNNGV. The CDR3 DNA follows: TGTGCCAGCAGCTGGGGAGGGGGAGCCGGGGAGCTGTTTTTT. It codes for CASSWGGGAGELFF. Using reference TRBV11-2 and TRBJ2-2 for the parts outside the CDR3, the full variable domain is EAGVAQSPRYKIIEKRQSVAFWCNPISGHATLYWYQQILGQGPKLLIQFQNNGVVDDSQLPKDRFSAERLKGVDSTLKIQPAKLEDSAVYLCASSWGGGAGELFFGEGSRLTVL.

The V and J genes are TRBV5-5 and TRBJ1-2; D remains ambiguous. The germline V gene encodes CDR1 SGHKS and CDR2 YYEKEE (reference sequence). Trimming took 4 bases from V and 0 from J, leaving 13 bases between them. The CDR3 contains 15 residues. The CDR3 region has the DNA TGTGCCAGCAGCCTTATACAGAGCCCTAACTATGGCTACACCTTC. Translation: CASSLIQSPNYGYTF.

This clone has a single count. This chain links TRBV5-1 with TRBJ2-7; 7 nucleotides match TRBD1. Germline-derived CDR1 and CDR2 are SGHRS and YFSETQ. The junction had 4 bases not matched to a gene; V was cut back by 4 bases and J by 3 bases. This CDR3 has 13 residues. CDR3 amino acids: CASSLGQIYEQYF. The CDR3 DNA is TGCGCCAGCAGCCTGGGACAGATCTACGAGCAGTACTTC.

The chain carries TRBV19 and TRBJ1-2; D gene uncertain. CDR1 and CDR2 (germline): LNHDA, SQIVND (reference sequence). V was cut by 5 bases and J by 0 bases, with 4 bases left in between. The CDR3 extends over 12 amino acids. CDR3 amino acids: CASSVSNYGYTF. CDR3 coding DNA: TGTGCCAGTAGTGTATCTAACTATGGCTACACCTTC.